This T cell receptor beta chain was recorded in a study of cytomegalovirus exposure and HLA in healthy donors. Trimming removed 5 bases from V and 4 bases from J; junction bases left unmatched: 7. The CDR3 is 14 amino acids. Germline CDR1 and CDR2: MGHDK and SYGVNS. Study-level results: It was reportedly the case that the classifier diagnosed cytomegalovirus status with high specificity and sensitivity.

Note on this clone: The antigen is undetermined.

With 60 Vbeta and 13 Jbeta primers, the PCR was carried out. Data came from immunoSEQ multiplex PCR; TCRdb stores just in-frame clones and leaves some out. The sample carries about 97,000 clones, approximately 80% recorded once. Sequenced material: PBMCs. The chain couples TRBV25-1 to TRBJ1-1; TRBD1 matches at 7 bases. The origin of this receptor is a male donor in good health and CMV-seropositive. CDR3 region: CASSPETGFTEAFF. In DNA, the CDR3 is TGTGCCAGCAGTCCAGAGACAGGGTTCACTGAAGCTTTCTTT.